These 16 T cell receptor beta chains share one sample of origin, sequenced in a study of shared T cell receptors in the human thymus. The method was immunoSEQ multiplex PCR; TCRdb's version includes in-frame clones alone and lacks a portion of them. The sample includes 540,000 or so clones, around three quarters of them seen just once. The sample was also linked to a second study, of human thymus T cells.

The sample comprised thymocytes. These receptors originate from a boy in the first two years of life with a congenital heart defect.

J is TRBJ2-1 and V is TRBV13, with TRBD2 identical over 12 bases. Germline trimming cut 4 bases from V and 6 bases from J; bases unmatched to any gene: 7. The CDR3 covers 16 residues. Germline values: CDR1 PRHDT, CDR2 FYEKMQ (reference sequence). In nucleotides, the CDR3 is TGTGCCAGCAGCTCACCTCTAGCGGGAGGGGGCAATGAGCAGTTCTTC. As protein: CASSSPLAGGGNEQFF.

The J gene is TRBJ2-7, the V gene TRBV25-1; unclear D gene. V was shortened by 2 bases and J by 5 bases, with 10 bases between the two germline ends. Germline CDR1 MGHDK, CDR2 SYGVNS. CDR3 size: 13 residues. CDR3 amino acids: CASSEGLQDEQYF. The CDR3 coding sequence is TGTGCCAGCAGTGAAGGCCTGCAGGACGAGCAGTACTTC.

The chain couples TRBV7-6 to TRBJ1-6, with D maybe TRBD1 (6 bases). The CDR3 is made up of 16 amino acids. V gave up 0 bases and J gave up 8 bases, with 14 bases separating them. Germline V gene data show CDR1 as SGHVS and CDR2 as FNYEAQ. This CDR3 is CASSLAGAGADSPLHF. The CDR3 DNA reads TGTGCCAGCAGCTTAGCGGGGGCAGGGGCGGATTCACCCCTCCACTTT. Variable domain in full (rest from reference TRBV7-6 and TRBJ1-6): GAGVSQSPRYKVTKRGQDVALRCDPISGHVSLYWYRQALGQGPEFLTYFNYEAQQDKSGLPNDRFSAERPEGSISTLTIQRTEQRDSAMYRCASSLAGAGADSPLHFGNGTRLTVT.

V usage is TRBV7-7 and J usage is TRBJ2-5, with a tentative D call TRBD2 (7 bases). Trimming removed 5 bases at V and 3 bases at J, with 16 bases between. The germline CDR1 and CDR2 sequences are SSHAT and FNYEAQ (reference sequence). The CDR3 has 15 residues. The CDR3: CASSPSGGREETQYF. DNA for the CDR3: TGTGCCAGCAGCCCCTCCGGGGGGCGGGAAGAGACCCAGTACTTC.

The chain combines TRBV6-5 with TRBJ2-7; maybe TRBD1 (6 bases). Germline V gene sequence: CDR1 MNHEY, CDR2 SVGAGI. This CDR3 spans 14 amino acids. The V end lost 6 bases, the J end lost 4 bases, and 16 bases lay between the germline ends. The CDR3 reads CASSRLGTRYEQYF. In nucleotides, the CDR3 is TGTGCCAGCAGCCGACTCGGGACACGATACGAGCAGTACTTC.

The chain employs TRBV6-1 and TRBJ1-5; 7 nucleotides align to TRBD1. Germline V CDR1 and CDR2: MNHNS, SASEGT. V shed 5 bases, J shed 9 bases, and the junction held 10 bases outside the gene matches. This CDR3 region has 14 residues. CDR3 residues: CASSRRQGIRPQHF. CDR3 coding DNA: TGTGCCAGCAGTCGCAGACAGGGTATACGGCCCCAGCATTTT.

This chain uses TRBV7-6 with TRBJ2-1; 7 positions agree with TRBD1. The CDR3 is 13 amino acids. CDR1 and CDR2 from the germline V gene are SGHVS and FNYEAQ. J was trimmed by 8 bases and V by 4 bases; bases with no gene match: 5. Here the CDR3 DNA reads TGTGCCAGCAGCTCTTACAGGGGCGATGAGCAGTTCTTC. As protein: CASSSYRGDEQFF.

The chain combines TRBV5-1 with TRBJ2-5, with 12 nucleotides matching TRBD1. V shed 3 bases, J shed 0 bases, and the junction held 18 bases outside the gene matches. Germline-derived CDR1 and CDR2 are SGHRS and YFSETQ. There are 21 residues in the CDR3. The CDR3, as DNA: TGCGCCAGCAGCTGGACTGAACCCGGGACAGGGGGCGGAAAGTACCAAGAGACCCAGTACTTC. Translated, it gives CASSWTEPGTGGGKYQETQYF.

The CDR3 reads CASSLTLQGYEQYF. CDR3 DNA sequence: TGTGCCAGCAGTTTGACCTTACAGGGCTACGAGCAGTACTTC. J is TRBJ2-7 and V is TRBV27, with D maybe TRBD1 (6 bases). The CDR3 is 14 residues long. V was cut by 3 bases and J by 3 bases, with 12 bases left in between. Germline-derived CDR1 and CDR2 are MNHEY and SMNVEV (reference sequence).

This clone came up once. CDR3: CASSSQILAGRVNEQFF. As DNA, the CDR3 is TGTGCCAGCAGCTCCCAAATACTAGCGGGGAGAGTCAATGAGCAGTTCTTC. This chain connects TRBV7-7 to TRBJ2-1; TRBD2 aligns across 10 bases. Germline V CDR1 and CDR2: SSHAT, FNYEAQ (reference sequence). Trimming removed 4 bases from V and 6 bases from J; junction bases left unmatched: 12. The CDR3 sequence is 17 residues long.

This CDR3 is CASSFTSGPQETQYF. CDR3 DNA: TGTGCCAGCAGCTTTACTAGCGGGCCACAAGAGACCCAGTACTTC. This chain connects TRBV6-5 to TRBJ2-5; TRBD2 agrees at 9 bases. V was clipped by 6 bases and J by 2 bases; unmatched bases: 7. Germline-derived CDR1 and CDR2 are MNHEY and SVGAGI. The length of the CDR3 is 15 residues.

The chain employs TRBV18 and TRBJ2-7; D may be TRBD2 (5 bases). The CDR3 extends over 13 amino acids. The germline V and J ends were trimmed by 3 bases and 4 bases, with 10 bases remaining between them. CDR1 is KGHSH and CDR2 is LQKENI in the germline V gene. The CDR3 loop reads CASSPAPGYEQYF. DNA of the CDR3: TGTGCCAGCTCACCCGCCCCGGGGTACGAGCAGTACTTC.

This chain uses TRBV10-3 with TRBJ2-2; TRBD2 matches at 15 bases. The CDR3 length is 19 residues. Germline-derived CDR1 and CDR2 are ENHRY and SYGVKD. V shed 4 bases, J shed 0 bases, and the junction held 6 bases outside the gene matches. CDR3: CAISASGLAGGPNTGELFF. The CDR3 DNA reads as TGTGCCATCAGTGCCTCTGGACTAGCGGGAGGGCCGAACACCGGGGAGCTGTTTTTT.

V usage is TRBV15 and J usage is TRBJ1-1; D perhaps matches TRBD1 (5 bases). This CDR3 is built from 15 residues. V lost 3 bases and J lost 1, with 12 bases in between. Germline V CDR1 and CDR2: LNHNV, YYDKDF (reference sequence). The CDR3 region has the DNA TGTGCCACCAGCAGGTCCAGGGTGGAGAACACTGAAGCTTTCTTT. This codes for CATSRSRVENTEAFF.

The chain combines TRBV7-2 with TRBJ2-7; possibly TRBD1 for D (6 bases). Germline V gene lookup returns CDR1 SGHTA and CDR2 FQGNSA. The CDR3 spans 16 residues. The V and J ends lost 5 bases and 2 bases respectively, with 19 bases between them. The CDR3 nucleotides are TGTGCCAGCAGCCCCAAGACAGGAGTCAAAACCTACGAGCAGTACTTC. The encoded protein is CASSPKTGVKTYEQYF. Looking up the rest from reference TRBV7-2 and TRBJ2-7 gives the full variable domain: GAGVSQSPSNKVTEKGKDVELRCDPISGHTALYWYRQSLGQGLEFLIYFQGNSAPDKSGLPSDRFSAERTGGSVSTLTIQRTQQEDSAVYLCASSPKTGVKTYEQYFGPGTRLTVT.

The gene calls are TRBV29-1 and TRBJ2-7; D ambiguous. There are 13 residues in the CDR3. Germline values: CDR1 SQVTM, CDR2 ANQGSEA. Trimming stripped 3 bases from V and 2 bases from J, with 11 bases between. The CDR3 here is CSVESVTPYEQYF. CDR3 nucleotide sequence: TGCAGCGTTGAGTCGGTCACTCCCTACGAGCAGTACTTC.